This T cell receptor (beta chain) was observed in a study of control samples from healthy donors and cancer patients. The assay was immunoSEQ multiplex PCR, and TCRdb's table has in-frame clones only and misses some. The sample has about 60,000 clones; 92% are singletons. Germline lookup yields CDR1 LNHNV and CDR2 YYDKDF (reference sequence). The CDR3 has 15 amino acids. V shed 4 bases, J shed 2 bases, and the junction held 5 bases outside the gene matches. This receptor was identified in a man aged 40-55 years with colorectal cancer. The sample comprised PBMCs. The V and J genes are TRBV15 and TRBJ2-4, with 7 bases that match TRBD1. The CDR3 sequence: CATSTRQGSKNIQYF. In DNA form, the CDR3 reads TGTGCCACCAGCACCAGACAGGGTTCCAAAAACATTCAGTACTTC.